The clone carrying this T cell receptor (beta chain) was counted a single time. Study processing details: Reference gene primers were amplified, and this amplification served to estimate nucleated cell counts. Sequencing was performed with immunoSEQ multiplex PCR; in TCRdb, only in-frame clones are kept and a portion is missing. The V and J calls and clone size come from that table; D and trimming were worked out from the DNA. In the table there are approximately 170,000 clones, over 75% of which are singletons. The germline gives CDR1 MNHEY, CDR2 SVGAGI. The CDR3 consists of 13 residues. Trimming stripped 6 bases from V and 0 bases from J, with 6 bases between. The sample is drawn from a study of blood T cell repertoires in COVID-19. Background on the study: The study drew acute and convalescent COVID-19 samples from the United States, Italy and Spain. T cells, B-cell-depleted T cells, or PBMCs supplied cDNA or gDNA.

This clonotype originated in a man in his fifties or sixties who had recovered from COVID-19. Sequenced input: peripheral blood. The V call is TRBV6-5, the J call TRBJ2-1, with D unresolved. The CDR3 DNA reads as TGTGCCAGCAGGGTAGTCTCCTACAATGAGCAGTTCTTC. Translation gives CASRVVSYNEQFF.